What follows are 25 T cell receptor beta chains derived from one specimen sequenced in a study of blood T cell repertoires in COVID-19. Measured with immunoSEQ multiplex PCR; TCRdb has only the in-frame clones, and not every one. The table records 300,000 to 400,000 clones, roughly 90% of them present only once. The sample was peripheral blood. The receptor source for this set is a woman aged 70-85 years with COVID-19, enrolled during active disease.

The chain combines TRBV6-2 or TRBV6-3 with TRBJ1-1; 11 bases agree with TRBD1. This CDR3 region has 20 residues. V dropped 6 bases and J dropped 1; count of bases not matched to a gene: 19. The germline V gene has CDR1 MNHEY and CDR2 SVGEGT. CDR3 nucleotide sequence: TGTGCCAGCAGCCCCGCCAGCGAATCATGGACAGGGGGCAGGAACACTGAAGCTTTCTTT. It translates to CASSPASESWTGGRNTEAFF.

The count of this clone is one. The chain is built from TRBV19 and TRBJ2-7, with 9 bases aligning to TRBD1. The CDR3 has 15 residues. Losses at the gene ends were 5 bases for V and 3 bases for J; bases not matched to a gene: 8. CDR1 is LNHDA and CDR2 is SQIVND in the germline V gene (reference sequence). The CDR3 region has the DNA TGTGCCAGTAGTTTAACGCAGGACAGGGGCTACGAGCAGTACTTC. Residues: CASSLTQDRGYEQYF.

The chain combines TRBV2 with TRBJ1-2; D unclear. V gave up 6 bases and J gave up 3 bases, with 17 bases separating them. Germline V gene data show CDR1 as SNHLY and CDR2 as FYNNEI. The CDR3 runs to 15 residues. CDR3 bases: TGTGCCAGCAGAGACATTGTTGGCCACTACTATGGCTACACCTTC. It encodes CASRDIVGHYYGYTF.

The CDR3 DNA follows: TGCGCCAGCAGCCCGCACGGGGGCAATCAGCCCCAGCATTTT. Encoded protein: CASSPHGGNQPQHF. This chain uses TRBV4-3 with TRBJ1-5; the D is unclear. The germline V and J ends were trimmed by 4 bases and 2 bases, with 9 bases remaining between them. The germline V gene has CDR1 LGHNA and CDR2 YSLEER. The CDR3 extends over 14 amino acids.

This chain joins TRBV14 and TRBJ2-7; the D gene is possibly TRBD1 (6 bases). Germline CDR1 is SGHDN and CDR2 is FVKESK. The V gene lost 0 bases and the J gene lost 5 bases, with 8 bases spanning the gap. The CDR3 is 13 amino acids. The CDR3 loop is CASSQDRGHEQYF. CDR3 DNA sequence: TGTGCCAGCAGCCAAGACAGGGGCCACGAGCAGTACTTC.

Only one count was recorded for this clone. The chain carries TRBV5-6 and TRBJ2-7; 7 bases map to TRBD1. Germline V lookup: CDR1 SGHDT, CDR2 YYEEEE. The CDR3 covers 12 residues. V lost 0 bases to trimming and J lost 6 bases; unmatched junction nucleotides: 0. This CDR3 is CASSLGDSEQYF. As DNA, the CDR3 is TGTGCCAGCAGCTTGGGGGACAGCGAGCAGTACTTC. The whole variable domain, filled in from reference TRBV5-6 and TRBJ2-7, reads DAGVTQSPTHLIKTRGQQVTLRCSPKSGHDTVSWYQQALGQGPQFIFQYYEEEERQRGNFPDRFSGHQFPNYSSELNVNALLLGDSALYLCASSLGDSEQYFGPGTRLTVT.

The V gene is TRBV7-2, the J gene TRBJ1-2; TRBD1 might be the D (5 bases). The CDR3 loop spans 12 amino acids. V lost 5 bases and J lost 8, with 12 bases in between. CDR1 is SGHTA, CDR2 FQGNSA, per germline. CDR3 sequence (DNA): TGTGCCAGCAGCACCCCAGGGCAAGGCTACACCTTC. Its protein is CASSTPGQGYTF.

The chain combines TRBV7-8 with TRBJ1-5; tentative D call: TRBD1 (5 bases). The germline gives CDR1 SGHVS, CDR2 FQNEAQ. The CDR3 consists of 15 residues. V gave up 1 base and J gave up 5 bases, with 12 bases separating them. The CDR3 loop is CASSLVRRGYQPQHF. The CDR3 DNA sequence: TGTGCCAGCAGCTTAGTAAGGAGGGGTTATCAGCCCCAGCATTTT. Full variable domain (remainder filled in from reference TRBV7-8 and TRBJ1-5): GAGVSQSPRYKVAKRGQDVALRCDPISGHVSLFWYQQALGQGPEFLTYFQNEAQLDKSGLPSDRFFAERPEGSVSTLKIQRTQQEDSAVYLCASSLVRRGYQPQHFGDGTRLSIL.

This clone is a singleton in its sample. The V gene is TRBV7-3, the J gene TRBJ2-2; tentative D call: TRBD1 (7 bases). The CDR3 length is 15 residues. The V gene lost 5 bases and the J gene lost 1 base, with 11 bases spanning the gap. Germline lookup yields CDR1 SGHTA and CDR2 FQGTGA. The DNA for the CDR3 is TGTGCCAGCAGCCCCCAGGGGGGGAACACCGGGGAGCTGTTTTTT. Translated: CASSPQGGNTGELFF.

The chain carries TRBV2 and TRBJ1-1; a possible D gene is TRBD1 (6 bases). The germline V gene encodes CDR1 SNHLY and CDR2 FYNNEI. The CDR3 consists of 12 residues. Trimming stripped 6 bases from V and 11 bases from J, with 16 bases between. CDR3 in amino acids: CASREQGISAFF. The CDR3 nucleotides are TGTGCCAGCAGAGAGCAGGGGATTTCTGCTTTCTTT.

This chain connects TRBV24-1 to TRBJ2-2, with TRBD1 matching over 9 bases. The CDR3 is 17 residues long. CDR1 is KGHDR and CDR2 is SFDVKD in the germline V gene. With V trimmed by 5 bases and J by 0 bases, 6 bases remained unmatched. The CDR3 spells CATSGTRDRANTGELFF. CDR3 sequence (DNA): TGTGCCACCAGTGGGACCCGGGACAGGGCGAACACCGGGGAGCTGTTTTTT.

V usage is TRBV29-1 and J usage is TRBJ1-2; TRBD1 aligns across 7 bases. The CDR3 runs to 15 residues. V was pared by 6 bases and J by 0 bases, with 10 bases of the junction left unmatched. Germline V gives CDR1 SQVTM, CDR2 ANQGSEA. CDR3 amino acids: CSVGKGATANYGYTF. The DNA of the CDR3 is TGCAGCGTCGGGAAGGGGGCCACTGCTAACTATGGCTACACCTTC.

This chain joins TRBV10-3 and TRBJ1-2; D possibly corresponds to TRBD1 (5 bases). V was pared by 8 bases and J by 3 bases, with 13 bases between. This CDR3 region has 13 residues. The germline gives CDR1 ENHRY, CDR2 SYGVKD. CDR3 sequence (DNA): TGTGCCATCCGCCCGACAGAATACTATGGCTACACCTTC. Protein: CAIRPTEYYGYTF.

The V and J genes are TRBV25-1 and TRBJ2-7, with TRBD1 matching over 7 bases. This CDR3 spans 13 amino acids. Per the germline V gene, CDR1 is MGHDK and CDR2 is SYGVNS. The V and J ends lost 4 bases and 5 bases, in that order; junction bases with no gene match: 5. The CDR3 is CASSVQGSHEQYF. CDR3 nucleotide sequence: TGTGCCAGCAGTGTACAGGGGTCCCACGAGCAGTACTTC.

The chain is built from TRBV2 and TRBJ1-4; D may be TRBD1 (5 bases). The CDR3 has 14 amino acids. Germline CDR1 SNHLY, CDR2 FYNNEI. Trimming stripped 4 bases from V and 8 bases from J, with 14 bases between. The CDR3 protein is CASSAWQGGEKLFF. CDR3 coding DNA: TGTGCCAGCAGTGCGTGGCAGGGTGGAGAAAAACTGTTTTTT.

CDR3 loop: CASIGLAGGPRETQYF. The CDR3 DNA sequence: TGTGCCAGCATCGGACTAGCGGGGGGGCCTAGAGAGACCCAGTACTTC. J is TRBJ2-5 and V is TRBV6-6; 15 bases fit TRBD2. Germline V gene data show CDR1 as MNHNY and CDR2 as SVGAGI (reference sequence). V was clipped by 7 bases and J by 4 bases; unmatched bases: 7. The CDR3 loop spans 16 amino acids.

Only one count was recorded for this clone. The rearrangement uses TRBV7-9 and TRBJ1-5; possible D gene TRBD1, 5 bases. The germline CDR1 and CDR2 sequences are SEHNR and FQNEAQ (reference sequence). The CDR3 sequence is 16 residues long. V was clipped by 2 bases and J by 3 bases, with 14 bases between them. The CDR3 protein is CASSLPLRDPNQPQHF. The CDR3 DNA reads as TGTGCCAGCAGCTTACCCCTCAGGGATCCCAATCAGCCCCAGCATTTT.

The chain uses TRBV5-1 and TRBJ1-2; D perhaps matches TRBD1 (6 bases). Germline V gene sequence: CDR1 SGHRS, CDR2 YFSETQ. This CDR3 has 14 amino acids. V lost 0 bases, J lost 8 bases, and 14 bases lay in between. The CDR3 here is CASSLDTGFGGYTF. CDR3 in DNA: TGCGCCAGCAGCTTGGATACAGGGTTCGGGGGCTACACCTTC.

The CDR3 sequence: CASSLTGTGSYEQYF. CDR3 DNA: TGTGCCAGCTCACTTACCGGGACAGGATCCTACGAGCAGTACTTC. The chain is built from TRBV18 and TRBJ2-7, with TRBD1 matching 8 bases. In germline, CDR1 is KGHSH, CDR2 LQKENI. The trim removed 4 bases at V and 1 base at J, leaving 6 bases unmatched. This CDR3 spans 15 amino acids.

This chain joins TRBV24-1 and TRBJ2-1; 8 bases are shared with TRBD2. This CDR3 region has 12 residues. CDR1 is KGHDR, CDR2 SFDVKD, per germline. J gave up 6 bases and V 8 bases, and 2 bases lay outside the gene matches. The CDR3 DNA reads TGTGCCACCACCGGACTAGCCAATGAGCAGTTCTTC. It codes for CATTGLANEQFF.

This clone is a singleton in its sample. Here the CDR3 reads CATNSGTGYDGGELFF. CDR3 DNA: TGTGCCACCAACTCCGGGACAGGGTATGATGGCGGGGAGCTGTTTTTT. The rearrangement links TRBV24-1 to TRBJ2-2, with TRBD1 matching over 9 bases. V gave up 8 bases and J gave up 7 bases; unmatched junction bases: 13. The V gene's germline CDR1 is KGHDR and CDR2 SFDVKD. The CDR3 has 16 amino acids.

The rearrangement uses TRBV7-9 and TRBJ1-2; D possibly corresponds to TRBD1 (5 bases). Trimming shortened V by 2 bases and J by 6 bases, and 16 bases separated the two germline ends. Germline CDR1 reads SEHNR; CDR2 reads FQNEAQ (reference sequence). The CDR3 sequence is 15 residues long. The CDR3 DNA is TGTGCCAGCAGCTTAAGGGGAGGGGCAGGTCATGGCTACACCTTC. The encoded protein is CASSLRGGAGHGYTF. Full variable domain (outside the CDR3, taken from reference TRBV7-9 and TRBJ1-2): DTGVSQNPRHKITKRGQNVTFRCDPISEHNRLYWYRQTLGQGPEFLTYFQNEAQLEKSRLLSDRFSAERPKGSFSTLEIQRTEQGDSAMYLCASSLRGGAGHGYTFGSGTRLTVV.

CDR3 in DNA: TGTGCCAGCAGTGCTTCTTTGAACACTGAAGCTTTCTTT. It encodes CASSASLNTEAFF. The chain has TRBV25-1 and TRBJ1-1; unclear D gene. Trimming pared 4 bases from V and 0 bases from J, leaving 6 bases between. This CDR3 has 13 residues. The germline V gene encodes CDR1 MGHDK and CDR2 SYGVNS.

V and J are TRBV2 and TRBJ1-2; D gene ambiguous. V lost 2 bases and J lost 4, with 11 bases in between. Germline lookup yields CDR1 SNHLY and CDR2 FYNNEI. The CDR3 extends over 14 amino acids. CDR3 in amino acids: CASSETNIFYGYTF. As DNA, the CDR3 is TGTGCCAGCAGTGAAACTAACATTTTCTATGGCTACACCTTC.

The gene calls are TRBV5-1 and TRBJ1-6; 8 nucleotides align to TRBD1. Germline loops: CDR1 SGHRS, CDR2 YFSETQ. CDR3 size: 14 residues. Trimming at V came to 4 bases and at J to 9 bases, leaving 6 bases not matched to a gene. CDR3 protein: CASSILTGGSPLHF. CDR3 bases: TGCGCCAGCAGCATTCTTACAGGGGGTTCACCCCTCCACTTT.